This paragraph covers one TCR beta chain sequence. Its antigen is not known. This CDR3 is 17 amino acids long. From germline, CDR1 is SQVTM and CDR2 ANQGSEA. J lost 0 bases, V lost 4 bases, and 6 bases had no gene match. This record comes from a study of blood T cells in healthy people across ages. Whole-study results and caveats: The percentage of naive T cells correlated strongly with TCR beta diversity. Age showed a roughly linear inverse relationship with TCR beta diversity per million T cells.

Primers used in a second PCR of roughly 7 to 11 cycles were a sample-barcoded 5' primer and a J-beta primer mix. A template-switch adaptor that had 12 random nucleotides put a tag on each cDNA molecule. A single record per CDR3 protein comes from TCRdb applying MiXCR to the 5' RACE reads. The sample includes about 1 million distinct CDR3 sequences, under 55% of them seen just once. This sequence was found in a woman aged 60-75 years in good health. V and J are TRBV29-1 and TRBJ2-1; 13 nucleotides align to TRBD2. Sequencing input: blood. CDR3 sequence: CSVVGTSGTSSYNEQFF. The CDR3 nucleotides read TGCAGCGTTGTTGGGACTAGCGGGACGAGCTCCTACAATGAGCAGTTCTTC.